The entry below describes one TCR beta chain. The V gene's germline CDR1 is SQVTM and CDR2 ANQGSEA. The CDR3 is 15 residues long. Trimming left V 2 bases short and J 2 bases short, with 12 bases between. The investigators made TCR beta cDNA from 400 to 500 ng total RNA, using a constant-region primer. It was through three nested multiplex PCR rounds of slightly modified ARM-PCR that TCR beta libraries arose. Amplification in the first two PCR rounds was performed using TRBV1-TRBV30 forward primers and a C-beta reverse primer for roughly 9 cycles each. MiXCR was run by TCRdb on the multiplex PCR reads, yielding one entry per CDR3 protein. The sample has around 330,000 distinct CDR3 sequences; about three fifths are singletons. The data were taken from a study of tumor-infiltrating lymphocytes in primary liver carcinoma. About the study: Aged between 30 and 69 years, the patients were men and women.

It was unsorted whole blood that yielded blood RNA, and germline DNA was also extracted. This sequence joins TRBV29-1 and TRBJ2-2, with D possibly matching TRBD2 (6 bases). Sequences were obtained from peripheral blood. The clonotype comes from a woman aged 25-40 years with primary liver carcinoma and hepatitis B virus infection. CDR3 coding DNA: TGCAGCGTTGAATTGGGGACTGGCAACACCGGGGAGCTGTTTTTT. Its protein is CSVELGTGNTGELFF.